This TCR beta chain emerged from a study of CD8+ T cells in alopecia areata. Study details: For the treated group, dosing was oral tofacitinib at 5 to 10 mg twice daily.

cDNA serving as the sequencing template came from extracted, reverse transcribed RNA. The assay was immunoSEQ multiplex PCR, and TCRdb's table has in-frame clones only and misses some. This table holds some 240,000 clones, about 57% found once. The treatment here: oral pan-JAK inhibitor, 5-10 mg twice daily. J was trimmed by 9 bases and V by 4 bases; bases with no gene match: 7. CDR3 length: 14 residues. From germline, CDR1 is SGHVS and CDR2 FQNEAQ. The rearrangement uses TRBV7-8 and TRBJ2-1; 9 bases fit TRBD2. The receptor comes from a human donor with alopecia areata. Here the sequenced sample was CD4+ T cells sorted from blood, taken at week 4, from a patient treated with tofacitinib. The CDR3 coding sequence is TGTGCCAGCAGCTCGGGACTAGCCAGGGGTGAGCAGTTCTTC. Its protein product is CASSSGLARGEQFF.